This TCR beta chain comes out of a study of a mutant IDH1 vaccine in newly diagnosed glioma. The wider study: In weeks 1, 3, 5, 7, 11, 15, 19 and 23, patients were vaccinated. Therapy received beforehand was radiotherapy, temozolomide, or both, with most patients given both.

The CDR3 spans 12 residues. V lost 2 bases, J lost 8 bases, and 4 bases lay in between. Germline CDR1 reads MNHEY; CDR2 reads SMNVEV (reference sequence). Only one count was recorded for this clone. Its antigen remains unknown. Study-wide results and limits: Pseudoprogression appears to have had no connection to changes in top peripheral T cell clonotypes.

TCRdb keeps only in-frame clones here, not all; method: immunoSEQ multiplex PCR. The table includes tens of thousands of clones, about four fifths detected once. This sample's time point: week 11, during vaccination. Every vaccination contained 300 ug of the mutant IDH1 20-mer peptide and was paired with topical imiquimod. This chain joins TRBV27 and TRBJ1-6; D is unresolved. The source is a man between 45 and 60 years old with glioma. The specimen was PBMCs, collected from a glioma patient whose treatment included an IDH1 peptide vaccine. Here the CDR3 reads CASSLGDSPLHF. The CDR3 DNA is TGTGCCAGCAGTTTAGGGGATTCACCCCTCCACTTT.